The sequence of this TCR beta chain was determined in a study of T cells of healthy individuals. TCRdb independently ran MiXCR on the 5' RACE reads; one entry per CDR3 protein. The sample consists of about 96,000 distinct CDR3 sequences, roughly 15% of them appearing once. In germline, CDR1 is SGHVS, CDR2 FQNEAQ. The CDR3 length is 14 residues. The J segment lost 3 bases and the V segment lost 6 bases, leaving 7 bases of the junction unmatched. The sequence came from a human donor in good health. This chain connects TRBV7-8 to TRBJ2-7; 8 bases match TRBD2. The CDR3 reads CASSPTSDGYEQYF. CDR3 bases: TGTGCCAGCAGTCCGACTAGCGACGGCTACGAGCAGTACTTC. Full variable domain (rest looked up from reference TRBV7-8 and TRBJ2-7): GAGVSQSPRYKVAKRGQDVALRCDPISGHVSLFWYQQALGQGPEFLTYFQNEAQLDKSGLPSDRFFAERPEGSVSTLKIQRTQQEDSAVYLCASSPTSDGYEQYFGPGTRLTVT.